The 17 T cell receptor beta chains below come from one sample, sequenced in a study of cytomegalovirus exposure and HLA in healthy donors. PCR amplification relied on 60 Vbeta primers (plus 13 Jbeta primers). TCRdb's table, derived via immunoSEQ multiplex PCR, lists solely in-frame clones and lacks some. This sample has 90,000 to 150,000 clones, with over 60% found just once. Source material: PBMCs. Receptors were obtained from a female donor in good health and CMV-seronegative.

CDR3: CASSPTVSWTDFGNQPQHF. The DNA of the CDR3 is TGTGCCAGCTCCCCCACGGTGTCCTGGACAGATTTTGGCAATCAGCCCCAGCATTTT. The chain combines TRBV18 with TRBJ1-5; a possible D gene is TRBD1 (6 bases). Germline CDR1 is KGHSH and CDR2 is LQKENI. Trimming stripped 6 bases from V and 2 bases from J, with 26 bases between. The CDR3 spans 19 residues. The whole variable domain, filled in from reference TRBV18 and TRBJ1-5, reads NAGVMQNPRHLVRRRGQEARLRCSPMKGHSHVYWYRQLPEEGLKFMVYLQKENIIDESGMPKERFSAEFPKEGPSILRIQQVVRGDSAAYFCASSPTVSWTDFGNQPQHFGDGTRLSIL.

The chain uses TRBV16 and TRBJ2-2; D remains ambiguous. The CDR3 spans 13 residues. Germline CDR1 and CDR2: KGHSY and FQNENV. Trimming left V 5 bases short and J 5 bases short, with 9 bases between. CDR3 coding DNA: TGTGCCAGCAGCGAAACACGAACCGGGGAGCTGTTTTTT. Its protein is CASSETRTGELFF.

This chain uses TRBV5-1 with TRBJ2-7; D unclear. The V gene's germline CDR1 is SGHRS and CDR2 YFSETQ. Trimming stripped 2 bases from V and 2 bases from J, with 8 bases between. The CDR3 has 13 amino acids. CDR3 in amino acids: CASSFGETYEQYF. The CDR3 DNA reads as TGCGCCAGCAGCTTTGGAGAAACCTACGAGCAGTACTTC.

The rearrangement links TRBV5-1 to TRBJ2-2; D not resolved. Germline V CDR1 and CDR2: SGHRS, YFSETQ. The CDR3 consists of 14 residues. The V end was cut by 0 bases, the J end by 1 base, with 4 bases between. The CDR3 DNA reads TGCGCCAGCAGCTTGGCCTGGAACACCGGGGAGCTGTTTTTT. Encoded protein: CASSLAWNTGELFF.

This clone was seen only once. V usage is TRBV6-5 and J usage is TRBJ1-2, with TRBD1 matching over 9 bases. Germline CDR1 MNHEY, CDR2 SVGAGI. The CDR3 covers 14 residues. With 6 bases clipped from V and 5 bases from J, the junction kept 7 bases outside the gene matches. The CDR3 DNA follows: TGTGCCAGCAGCCCACGGACAGGGGCTTATGGCTACACCTTC. Translated: CASSPRTGAYGYTF.

The chain has TRBV5-4 and TRBJ2-7, with D possibly matching TRBD2 (5 bases). This CDR3 has 13 amino acids. Deletions cut 4 bases from V and 5 bases from J, with 13 bases between. Germline lookup yields CDR1 SGHNT and CDR2 YYREEE (reference sequence). Written as DNA, the CDR3 is TGTGCCAGCAGCCCGGACCCGGGGAACGAGCAGTACTTC. Encoded protein: CASSPDPGNEQYF.

The genes are TRBV7-2 and TRBJ1-6; D not certain. Trimming removed 5 bases at V and 1 base at J, with 6 bases between. This CDR3 comprises 14 residues. Looked up from germline, CDR1 is SGHTA and CDR2 is FQGNSA. The CDR3 DNA sequence: TGTGCCAGCAGCCTGACTTCCTATAATTCACCCCTCCACTTT. Protein: CASSLTSYNSPLHF.

The J gene is TRBJ1-1, the V gene TRBV7-8; TRBD1 might be the D (5 bases). Germline V gene lookup returns CDR1 SGHVS and CDR2 FQNEAQ. The CDR3 spans 14 residues. Trimming pared 5 bases from V and 5 bases from J, leaving 15 bases between. CDR3 amino acids: CASSIQVGGTEAFF. The DNA of the CDR3 is TGTGCCAGCAGCATACAGGTGGGGGGTACTGAAGCTTTCTTT. The whole variable domain, remainder taken from reference TRBV7-8 and TRBJ1-1, is GAGVSQSPRYKVAKRGQDVALRCDPISGHVSLFWYQQALGQGPEFLTYFQNEAQLDKSGLPSDRFFAERPEGSVSTLKIQRTQQEDSAVYLCASSIQVGGTEAFFGQGTRLTVV.

This clone has just a few counts. This chain joins TRBV4-2 and TRBJ1-1; D gene unclear. Trimming left V 0 bases short and J 0 bases short, with 8 bases between. The CDR3 sequence is 15 residues long. CDR1 and CDR2 from the germline V gene are LGHNA and YNFKEQ. The CDR3 region is CASSQEWALNTEAFF. In DNA, the CDR3 is TGTGCCAGCAGCCAAGAGTGGGCTTTGAACACTGAAGCTTTCTTT.

V and J are TRBV7-9 and TRBJ2-3; TRBD2 matches 7 bases. The germline CDR1 and CDR2 sequences are SEHNR and FQNEAQ (reference sequence). The length of the CDR3 is 16 residues. The ends lost 2 bases at V and 1 base at J; junction bases unmatched: 6. CDR3 in amino acids: CASSLSPGGRTDTQYF. CDR3 DNA: TGTGCCAGCAGCTTATCACCGGGGGGACGCACAGATACGCAGTATTTT.

The CDR3 DNA sequence: TGTGCCACCAGCACTCGGGAGACCCAGTACTTC. Amino acid sequence: CATSTRETQYF. This chain joins TRBV15 and TRBJ2-5; D gene ambiguous. Germline CDR1 is LNHNV and CDR2 is YYDKDF (reference sequence). V dropped 4 bases and J dropped 5 bases, with 5 bases sitting between them. This CDR3 spans 11 amino acids.

The chain has TRBV12-5 and TRBJ1-2; weak D call: TRBD1 (6 bases). The germline V and J ends were trimmed by 2 bases and 8 bases, with 9 bases remaining between them. This CDR3 contains 12 residues. CDR1 LGHNT and CDR2 FRNRAP come from the germline V gene. The CDR3 region is CASGLWGRGYTF. The CDR3 DNA reads as TGTGCTAGTGGTTTGTGGGGGCGCGGCTACACCTTC.

The V and J genes are TRBV6-6 and TRBJ2-1; perhaps TRBD1 as D (5 bases). Germline V lookup: CDR1 MNHNY, CDR2 SVGAGI (reference sequence). This CDR3 has 15 residues. Trimming left V 5 bases short and J 0 bases short, with 11 bases between. The CDR3 region has the DNA TGTGCCAGCAGTAAACAGGCCCCCTCCTACAATGAGCAGTTCTTC. Protein: CASSKQAPSYNEQFF.

This sequence joins TRBV7-6 and TRBJ1-2; possibly TRBD1 for D (5 bases). V dropped 4 bases and J dropped 8 bases, with 14 bases sitting between them. Germline V gives CDR1 SGHVS, CDR2 FNYEAQ. This CDR3 comprises 13 residues. CDR3 loop: CASSSTGVGGYTF. The CDR3 coding sequence is TGTGCCAGCAGCTCGACGGGGGTTGGCGGCTACACCTTC. The variable domain in full, with the rest retrieved from reference TRBV7-6 and TRBJ1-2, is GAGVSQSPRYKVTKRGQDVALRCDPISGHVSLYWYRQALGQGPEFLTYFNYEAQQDKSGLPNDRFSAERPEGSISTLTIQRTEQRDSAMYRCASSSTGVGGYTFGSGTRLTVV.

The chain joins TRBV29-1 to TRBJ2-3; 13 bases fit TRBD2. Germline CDR1 and CDR2: SQVTM and ANQGSEA. The CDR3 covers 19 residues. CDR3 coding DNA: TGCAGTACCAGGCGAATCCGTACTAGCGGGGGGGCCGGGGCAGATACGCAGTATTTT. Translating it yields CSTRRIRTSGGAGADTQYF.

Comments on this clone: The junction does not match germline at one end; this may be a read error. CDR3: CASSERSDRAPF. Written as DNA, the CDR3 is TGTGCCAGCAGTGAACGGTCGGACAGGGCCCCCTTT. The chain carries TRBV2 and TRBJ1-6, with 8 bases lining up with TRBD1. CDR1 is SNHLY and CDR2 is FYNNEI in the germline V gene. This CDR3 region has 12 residues.

The chain couples TRBV6-1 to TRBJ2-2, with 7 nucleotides matching TRBD1. Germline V gene data show CDR1 as MNHNS and CDR2 as SASEGT. V trimming: 10 bases; J trimming: 1 base; junction bases outside the gene matches: 6. The CDR3 runs to 14 residues. The chain's CDR3 is CATAGTVNTGELFF. The CDR3 DNA is TGTGCCACCGCCGGGACAGTGAACACCGGGGAGCTGTTTTTT.